This note documents a single T cell receptor (beta chain) sequence. This clonotype has more than one count but fewer than ten. The clone's antigen remains unknown. No much larger clone exists at a distance of one base, and base qualities are not known. V and J lose 0 bases and 3 bases, and a span of 8 bases separates them. CDR3 length: 14 amino acids, cysteine to phenylalanine. Only the CDR3 DNA stays, 42 bases, in frame from base 1. Looking up the germline V gene yields CDR1 MGHRA and CDR2 YSYEKL. Ficoll-Paque density gradient centrifugation was the method used to isolate PBMCs. These data originate in a study of T-cell memory formation after mild COVID-19 (dated by TCRdb to the early 2020s). Study-wide context: Most TCR sequence clusters were specific to one of the two donors. In two donors, T-cell clones that expanded and contracted after mild COVID-19 were followed by sequencing TCRalpha and TCRbeta repertoires longitudinally. The cohort comprised two young, previously healthy adult volunteers, one female and one male. Study-wide conclusions, independent of this receptor: Whether the second-wave clones peaking on day 37 were SARS-CoV-2 specific was not confirmed. Clones contracting from day 15 to 85 had balanced CD4/CD8 phenotypes, while a second wave expanding from day 15 to 37 was biased towards CD4+. Contracting CD4+ clones appeared mostly in the CM and EM memory subsets, whereas CD8+ clones were enriched in EMRA. Some responding clones were detected in pre-infection memory, which suggested that pre-existing cross-reactive memory T cells had joined the SARS-CoV-2 response. The study covered only a couple of mild cases, and larger cohorts including severe cases with pre-infection samples were considered necessary.

These reads were obtained on an Illumina NovaSeq 6000. Using 5'RACE with constant-segment primers, TCRalpha and TCRbeta cDNA libraries were constructed, with sample barcodes and unique molecular identifiers added in the process. Trizol reagent was used to extract RNA from every sample. Libraries were amplified in two PCR steps, with a second sample barcode and Illumina TruSeq adapters added in the second step. Sequencing of libraries was performed on an Illumina NovaSeq with 2 x 150 bp paired-end reads. For the original study's pipeline: The reads were demultiplexed and collapsed into UMI-guided consensus sequences using migec v1.2.7. Using mixcr v2.1.11, UMI consensuses were aligned to TRA and TRB V and J templates and then assembled into clonotypes. Clonotypes were classified as expanded or contracted when called significant by both edgeR and NoisET, with noise models trained on biological replicates. For edgeR calls, the cutoffs were a false discovery rate-adjusted p below 0.01 and a log2 fold-change threshold of 1. PCA with hierarchical clustering of max-normalized trajectories of the 1000 most abundant clonotypes was used as exploratory dynamics analysis. Separately sequenced CD4+ and CD8+ repertoires were used to assign a CD4 or CD8 phenotype to each responding clone. TCRdb reprocessed the public reads (quality trimming at Q25 with fastp, clone calling with MiXCR) and kept in-frame beta chains. Here each entry gathers all rows of one CDR3 protein and keeps the most common genes and DNA. None of the V and J calls come from the authors' own analysis; TCRdb made them. The sample table records over 250,000 distinct CDR3 sequences; approximately 15% of these occur just once. Of the sample, 22% is held by the ten largest clones.

The chain links TRBV4-1 with TRBJ2-5; no D segment can be confidently identified. The receptor was derived from a man aged 18 to 35 who had mild COVID-19 (a few samples of this study predate the infection). The sample titles of this study are shuffled in the database, so cell type and time point are left out; the donor was told from shared clones. Sample: PBMCs or a T cell subset sorted from them (not recorded which). The DNA is as follows: TGCGCCAGCAGCCAAGAAGAGCGAGAAGAGACCCAGTACTTC. Translated, this is CASSQEEREETQYF.